These 30 T cell receptor beta chains were sequenced from one sample in a study of beta chain features in type 1 diabetes. Expressed TCRB transcripts were sequenced, since all the RNA that had been isolated was reverse transcribed. Measured with immunoSEQ multiplex PCR; TCRdb has only the in-frame clones, and not every one. This repertoire shows approximately 400,000 clones, about 16% found once; its top ten account for about 0.02%. Sequenced: naive CD4+ T cells from blood. The receptors were gathered from a woman between 18 and 29 years old in good health.

This clone was seen more than once but under ten times. The chain couples TRBV18 to TRBJ1-1; 10 nucleotides align to TRBD1. J was trimmed by 7 bases and V by 6 bases; bases with no gene match: 5. This CDR3 spans 13 amino acids. Germline values: CDR1 KGHSH, CDR2 LQKENI. CDR3 DNA: TGTGCCAGCTCGGGACAGGGGTATAATGAAGCTTTCTTT. Protein product: CASSGQGYNEAFF.

V gene TRBV6-5 combines with J gene TRBJ2-1; unclear D gene. The V gene's germline CDR1 is MNHEY and CDR2 SVGAGI. V lost 3 bases and J 0 bases, leaving 9 bases between the germline ends. The CDR3 extends over 15 amino acids. CDR3 in DNA: TGTGCCAGCAGTTATGCCAGCGTCTCCTACAATGAGCAGTTCTTC. It yields the protein CASSYASVSYNEQFF.

This clone has a handful of counts. This chain joins TRBV7-3 and TRBJ1-1; a possible D gene is TRBD1 (6 bases). The CDR3 consists of 14 residues. Trimming pared 5 bases from V and 1 base from J, leaving 11 bases between. Germline V gives CDR1 SGHTA, CDR2 FQGTGA. The CDR3: CASSAGQKNTEAFF. The CDR3 DNA is TGTGCCAGCAGCGCCGGACAGAAGAACACTGAAGCTTTCTTT.

There are a few counts of this clone. The V gene is TRBV4-2, the J gene TRBJ1-2, with D possibly matching TRBD1 (5 bases). The CDR3 length is 15 residues. The V gene lost 0 bases and the J gene lost 4 bases, with 12 bases spanning the gap. The germline V gene encodes CDR1 LGHNA and CDR2 YNFKEQ. The chain's CDR3 is CASSQDRQPSYGYTF. DNA of the CDR3: TGTGCCAGCAGCCAAGACCGACAGCCCTCCTATGGCTACACCTTC.

The chain recombines TRBV29-1 with TRBJ2-7, with TRBD1 identical over 7 bases. The CDR3 is 13 residues long. J gave up 4 bases and V 6 bases, and 9 bases lay outside the gene matches. Looked up from germline, CDR1 is SQVTM and CDR2 is ANQGSEA. The CDR3 sequence is CSVDKGASYEQYF. The CDR3 DNA sequence: TGCAGCGTCGACAAGGGGGCTAGTTACGAGCAGTACTTC.

This clone was detected a few times. The chain joins TRBV29-1 to TRBJ2-1; 8 bases fit TRBD2. Germline CDR1 reads SQVTM; CDR2 reads ANQGSEA. V lost 3 bases and J lost 0; bases outside the gene matches: 19. CDR3 length equals 20 residues. CDR3 in DNA: TGCAGCGTTGAGAAATCGGGAACTAGCGGAACTTTTAGCTCCTACAATGAGCAGTTCTTC. Its translation is CSVEKSGTSGTFSSYNEQFF.

The V gene is TRBV6-6, the J gene TRBJ2-1; TRBD2 agrees at 9 bases. The CDR3 consists of 16 residues. CDR1 MNHNY and CDR2 SVGAGI come from the germline V gene (reference sequence). Germline trimming cut 7 bases from V and 0 bases from J; bases unmatched to any gene: 7. This chain's CDR3 is CASISGSKSSYNEQFF. Written as DNA, the CDR3 is TGTGCCAGCATTAGCGGGAGCAAAAGCTCCTACAATGAGCAGTTCTTC.

Remarks on this clone: This sample also contains other DNA sequences that code for the same CDR3. The chain combines TRBV15 with TRBJ2-5, with a possible D match to TRBD2 (6 bases). CDR3 length equals 14 residues. Germline CDR1 reads LNHNV; CDR2 reads YYDKDF (reference sequence). V lost 0 bases and J 5 bases, leaving 10 bases between the germline ends. CDR3 protein: CATSRDRGGETQYF. CDR3 bases: TGTGCCACCAGCAGAGATCGGGGAGGCGAGACCCAGTACTTC.

About this clone itself: Additional DNA sequences in this sample encode the identical CDR3. This sequence joins TRBV2 and TRBJ2-1; 7 bases align to TRBD1. After removal of 4 bases from V and 6 bases from J, the junction contained 0 bases not matched to a gene. Germline V lookup: CDR1 SNHLY, CDR2 FYNNEI. There are 12 residues in the CDR3. The CDR3 reads CASSGDSNEQFF. The CDR3 bases are TGTGCCAGCAGTGGGGACAGCAATGAGCAGTTCTTC.

This rearrangement joins TRBV7-9 to TRBJ1-2; 8 bases align to TRBD1. Germline CDR1 reads SEHNR; CDR2 reads FQNEAQ (reference sequence). This CDR3 comprises 14 residues. The junction had 8 bases not matched to a gene; V was cut back by 5 bases and J by 6 bases. In nucleotides, the CDR3 is TGTGCCAGCAGCCTGGGGACAGGAGATGATGGCTACACCTTC. The encoded protein is CASSLGTGDDGYTF. Filled out from reference TRBV7-9 and TRBJ1-2, the complete variable domain reads DTGVSQNPRHKITKRGQNVTFRCDPISEHNRLYWYRQTLGQGPEFLTYFQNEAQLEKSRLLSDRFSAERPKGSFSTLEIQRTEQGDSAMYLCASSLGTGDDGYTFGSGTRLTVV.

This clone was recorded a few times. The rearrangement uses TRBV30 and TRBJ1-2, with D possibly TRBD1 on 5 matching bases. Trimming pared 3 bases from V and 3 bases from J, leaving 20 bases between. Germline assignment: CDR1 GTSNPN and CDR2 SVGIG (reference sequence). The CDR3 sequence is 16 residues long. CDR3 sequence: CAWRIHQGPGDYGYTF. The CDR3 DNA sequence: TGTGCCTGGAGGATACACCAAGGCCCGGGGGACTATGGCTACACCTTC.

Only a few counts were recorded for this clone. The chain joins TRBV18 to TRBJ2-2, with no clear D. The CDR3 consists of 14 residues. Trimming cost V 7 bases and J 0 bases, with 9 bases left between them. Germline loops: CDR1 KGHSH, CDR2 LQKENI. CDR3 DNA sequence: TGTGCCAGCTTTCCTTACACGAACACCGGGGAGCTGTTTTTT. Translation gives CASFPYTNTGELFF.

A few counts support this clone. This chain uses TRBV7-9 with TRBJ1-4, with D uncertain. Germline V gives CDR1 SEHNR, CDR2 FQNEAQ (reference sequence). V was cut by 5 bases and J by 6 bases, with 13 bases left in between. The CDR3 is made up of 14 amino acids. CDR3 in DNA: TGTGCCAGCAGCCCCGGACTCCAGGATGAAAAACTGTTTTTT. It codes for CASSPGLQDEKLFF.

The chain uses TRBV4-1 and TRBJ2-1; TRBD2 matches at 11 bases. This CDR3 is 18 amino acids long. Per the germline V gene, CDR1 is MGHRA and CDR2 is YSYEKL. Losses at the gene ends were 1 base for V and 8 bases for J; bases not matched to a gene: 13. CDR3 amino acids: CASSQGLRLAGRTHEQFF. The CDR3 DNA reads TGCGCCAGCAGCCAAGGTCTCAGACTAGCGGGAAGAACCCATGAGCAGTTCTTC.

The CDR3 coding sequence is TGCGCCAGCAGTCAACCGACCGGGGACAGGGTCAATGAGCAGTTCTTC. Its protein product is CASSQPTGDRVNEQFF. The V gene is TRBV23-1, the J gene TRBJ2-7; the match to TRBD1 covers 9 bases. Judging by the DNA end, TRBJ2-1 fits better; the J call may be wrong. TRBV23-1 qualifies as an ORF whose function is uncertain. This CDR3 is 16 amino acids long.

In this sample, this clone turned up a few times. This chain links TRBV9 with TRBJ1-3; TRBD1 might be the D (6 bases). Between the trimmed V and J ends, which lost 2 bases and 0 bases, there was a span of 12 bases. The germline gives CDR1 SGDLS, CDR2 YYNGEE. This CDR3 has 16 residues. CDR3 sequence (DNA): TGTGCCAGCAGCGTCACAGGGATCCCCTCTGGAAACACCATATATTTT. It is translated as CASSVTGIPSGNTIYF.

This chain joins TRBV29-1 and TRBJ2-7; D is perhaps TRBD2 (5 bases). Germline V gives CDR1 SQVTM, CDR2 ANQGSEA. Trimming took off 6 bases at V and 2 bases at J, with 17 bases between the two ends. This CDR3 comprises 14 residues. Written as DNA, the CDR3 is TGCAGCGTCATCCCCGGGGTCTCACCCTACGAGCAGTACTTC. Encoded protein: CSVIPGVSPYEQYF.

This clone was detected a few times. This rearrangement joins TRBV7-9 to TRBJ1-2; 7 bases match TRBD1. V shed 5 bases, J shed 5 bases, and the junction held 5 bases outside the gene matches. The CDR3 sequence is 13 residues long. Germline CDR1 reads SEHNR; CDR2 reads FQNEAQ (reference sequence). This CDR3 reads CASSQRTGYGYTF. The CDR3 DNA reads TGTGCCAGCAGCCAAAGGACAGGATATGGCTACACCTTC.

The chain links TRBV7-2 to TRBJ2-7; 7 positions agree with TRBD1. V lost 5 bases and J lost 4; bases outside the gene matches: 17. CDR1 is SGHTA, CDR2 FQGNSA, per germline. The CDR3 consists of 17 residues. CDR3 sequence: CASSHAPTGVPGYEQYF. As DNA, the CDR3 is TGTGCCAGCAGCCATGCTCCAACAGGGGTCCCCGGGTACGAGCAGTACTTC.

The sample holds a few counts of this clone. The genes are TRBV7-9 and TRBJ2-5, with D unresolved. CDR1 is SEHNR and CDR2 is FQNEAQ in the germline V gene (reference sequence). Trimming removed 6 bases at V and 7 bases at J, with 12 bases between. This CDR3 has 12 amino acids. CDR3 region: CASSSSSATQYF. Here the CDR3 DNA reads TGTGCCAGCAGTTCCAGTTCTGCGACCCAGTACTTC.

The V and J genes are TRBV29-1 and TRBJ1-1, with D perhaps matching TRBD1 (5 bases). V dropped 3 bases and J dropped 6 bases, with 11 bases sitting between them. The V gene's germline CDR1 is SQVTM and CDR2 ANQGSEA. This CDR3 is 12 amino acids long. The CDR3 reads CSVEGGGAEAFF. CDR3 sequence (DNA): TGCAGCGTTGAGGGGGGGGGTGCTGAAGCTTTCTTT.

This chain connects TRBV25-1 to TRBJ2-5; D remains ambiguous. CDR3 length equals 11 residues. V lost 5 bases and J lost 5, with 6 bases in between. Germline V gene sequence: CDR1 MGHDK, CDR2 SYGVNS. The chain's CDR3 is CASSPGETQYF. CDR3 nucleotide sequence: TGTGCCAGCAGTCCCGGGGAGACCCAGTACTTC.

This clone appeared a few times. Other DNA sequences in this specimen translate into the identical CDR3. This chain links TRBV29-1 with TRBJ2-3; 9 nucleotides align to TRBD2. The CDR3 totals 13 residues. Germline CDR1 reads SQVTM; CDR2 reads ANQGSEA. The ends lost 3 bases at V and 4 bases at J; junction bases unmatched: 2. CDR3 DNA: TGCAGCGTTGAGCGCGGGAGGGCAGATACGCAGTATTTT. It is translated as CSVERGRADTQYF.

This clone turned up a few times. This rearrangement joins TRBV5-1 to TRBJ2-7; D remains ambiguous. Germline CDR1 is SGHRS and CDR2 is YFSETQ. The CDR3 totals 16 residues. Trimming pared 2 bases from V and 1 base from J, leaving 16 bases between. The CDR3 DNA sequence: TGCGCCAGCAGCTTCTCGGGTTTCCCCGAATCCTACGAGCAGTACTTC. Translated: CASSFSGFPESYEQYF.

The chain couples TRBV19 to TRBJ2-5; 12 bases align to TRBD1. Germline loops: CDR1 LNHDA, CDR2 SQIVND (reference sequence). The J segment lost 5 bases and the V segment lost 3 bases, leaving 1 base of the junction unmatched. The CDR3 has 14 amino acids. For the CDR3, the DNA is TGTGCCAGTAGTATTGGGACAGGGGGCGAGACCCAGTACTTC. The encoded protein is CASSIGTGGETQYF. Complete variable domain (other parts from reference TRBV19 and TRBJ2-5): DGGITQSPKYLFRKEGQNVTLSCEQNLNHDAMYWYRQDPGQGLRLIYYSQIVNDFQKGDIAEGYSVSREKKESFPLTVTSAQKNPTAFYLCASSIGTGGETQYFGPGTRLLVL.

The V call is TRBV7-2, the J call TRBJ2-1, with 11 bases matching TRBD2. The germline CDR1 and CDR2 sequences are SGHTA and FQGNSA. The CDR3 has 17 residues. V gave up 0 bases and J gave up 6 bases; unmatched junction bases: 7. The CDR3 nucleotides are TGTGCCAGCAGCTTAGCCGGGACTAGCGGAGGACCCAATGAGCAGTTCTTC. Protein product: CASSLAGTSGGPNEQFF.

This clone was counted a few times. V and J are TRBV28 and TRBJ2-1, with no clear D. Germline V gene sequence: CDR1 MDHEN, CDR2 SYDVKM. CDR3 length equals 12 residues. Trimming stripped 3 bases from V and 4 bases from J, with 4 bases between. In DNA form, the CDR3 reads TGTGCCAGCAGTTTTCGGTACAATGAGCAGTTCTTC. Protein sequence: CASSFRYNEQFF.

This rearrangement joins TRBV5-1 to TRBJ2-1; 7 bases map to TRBD2. V shed 4 bases, J shed 0 bases, and the junction held 16 bases outside the gene matches. Germline CDR1 is SGHRS and CDR2 is YFSETQ. The CDR3 is 19 amino acids. The CDR3 DNA reads as TGCGCCAGCAGCACCCCTAGCGGAGTCAGTAGAAGCTCCTACAATGAGCAGTTCTTC. The encoded protein is CASSTPSGVSRSSYNEQFF. The full variable domain, completed using reference TRBV5-1 and TRBJ2-1, is KAGVTQTPRYLIKTRGQQVTLSCSPISGHRSVSWYQQTPGQGLQFLFEYFSETQRNKGNFPGRFSGRQFSNSRSEMNVSTLELGDSALYLCASSTPSGVSRSSYNEQFFGPGTRLTVL.

This CDR3 reads CASRTTSGVNEQFF. CDR3 coding DNA: TGTGCCAGCAGAACTACTAGCGGGGTCAATGAGCAGTTCTTC. The gene calls are TRBV28 and TRBJ2-1; 10 bases map to TRBD2. Trimming removed 6 bases from V and 6 bases from J; junction bases left unmatched: 5. CDR1 MDHEN and CDR2 SYDVKM come from the germline V gene. This CDR3 is 14 amino acids long.

The V gene is TRBV5-1, the J gene TRBJ1-4; no definite D call. Germline-derived CDR1 and CDR2 are SGHRS and YFSETQ. Trimming took off 3 bases at V and 3 bases at J, with 9 bases between the two ends. This CDR3 comprises 14 residues. The DNA for the CDR3 is TGCGCCAGCAGCTCGCAGGTCGCTAATGAAAAACTGTTTTTT. Residues: CASSSQVANEKLFF.